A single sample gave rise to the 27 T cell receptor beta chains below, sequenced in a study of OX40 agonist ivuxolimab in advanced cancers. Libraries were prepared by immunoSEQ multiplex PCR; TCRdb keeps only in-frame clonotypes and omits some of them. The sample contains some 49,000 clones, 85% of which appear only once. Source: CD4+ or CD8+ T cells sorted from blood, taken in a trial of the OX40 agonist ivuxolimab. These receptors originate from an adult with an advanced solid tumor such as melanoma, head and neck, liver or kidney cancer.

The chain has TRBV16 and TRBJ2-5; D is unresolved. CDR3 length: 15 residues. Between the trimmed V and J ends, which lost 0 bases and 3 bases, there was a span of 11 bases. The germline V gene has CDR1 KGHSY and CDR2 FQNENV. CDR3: CASSQSTQGKETQYF. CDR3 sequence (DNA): TGTGCCAGCAGCCAATCGACTCAAGGTAAAGAGACCCAGTACTTC.

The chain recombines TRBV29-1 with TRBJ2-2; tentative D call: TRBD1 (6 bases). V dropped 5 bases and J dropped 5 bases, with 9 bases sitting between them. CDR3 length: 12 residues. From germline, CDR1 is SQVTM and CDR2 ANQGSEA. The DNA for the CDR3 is TGCAGCGTTACAGGGCATACCGGGGAGCTGTTTTTT. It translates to CSVTGHTGELFF.

CDR3 residues: CASSAQGPNEKLFF. CDR3 nucleotide sequence: TGTGCCAGCAGTGCCCAGGGACCCAATGAAAAACTGTTTTTT. V usage is TRBV27 and J usage is TRBJ1-4; D is perhaps TRBD1 (5 bases). Between the trimmed V and J ends, which lost 5 bases and 5 bases, there was a span of 12 bases. Per germline, CDR1 MNHEY and CDR2 SMNVEV (reference sequence). The CDR3 is made up of 14 amino acids.

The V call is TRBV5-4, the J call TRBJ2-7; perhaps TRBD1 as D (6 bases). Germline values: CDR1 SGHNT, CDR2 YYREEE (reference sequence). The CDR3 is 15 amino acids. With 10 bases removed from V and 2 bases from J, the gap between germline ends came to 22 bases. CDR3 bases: TGTGCCCCGTCCTACAGGGCTTCTCCGGCCTACGAGCAGTACGTC. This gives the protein CAPSYRASPAYEQYV.

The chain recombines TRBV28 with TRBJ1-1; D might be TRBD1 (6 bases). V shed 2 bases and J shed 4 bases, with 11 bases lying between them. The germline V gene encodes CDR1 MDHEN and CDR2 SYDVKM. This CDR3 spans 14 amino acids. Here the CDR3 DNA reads TGTGCCAGCAGTTTAAGCAGGGGTGGCACTGAAGCTTTCTTT. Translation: CASSLSRGGTEAFF.

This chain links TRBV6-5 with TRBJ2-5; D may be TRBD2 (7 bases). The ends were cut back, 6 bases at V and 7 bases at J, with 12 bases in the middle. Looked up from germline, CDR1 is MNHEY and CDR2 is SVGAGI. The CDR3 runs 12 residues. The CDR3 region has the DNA TGTGCCAGCAGGGGGGGGCAGGGGACCCAGTACTTC. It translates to CASRGGQGTQYF.

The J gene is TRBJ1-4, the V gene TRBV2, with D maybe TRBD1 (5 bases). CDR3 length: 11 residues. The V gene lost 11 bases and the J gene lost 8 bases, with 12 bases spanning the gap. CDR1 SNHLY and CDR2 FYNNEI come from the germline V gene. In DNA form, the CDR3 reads TGTGCCGGGGGTAGGGGCGAAAAACTGTTTTTT. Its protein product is CAGGRGEKLFF. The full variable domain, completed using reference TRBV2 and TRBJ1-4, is EPEVTQTPSHQVTQMGQEVILRCVPISNHLYFYWYRQILGQKVEFLVSFYNNEISEKSEIFDDQFSVERPDGSNFTLKIRSTKLEDSAMYFCAGGRGEKLFFGSGTQLSVL.

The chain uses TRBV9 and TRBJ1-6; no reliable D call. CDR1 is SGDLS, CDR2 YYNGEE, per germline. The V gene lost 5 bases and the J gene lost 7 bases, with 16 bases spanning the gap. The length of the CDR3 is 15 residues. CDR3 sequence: CASRDGSRGNSPLHF. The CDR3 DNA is TGTGCCAGCAGGGACGGAAGCCGGGGAAATTCACCCCTCCACTTT.

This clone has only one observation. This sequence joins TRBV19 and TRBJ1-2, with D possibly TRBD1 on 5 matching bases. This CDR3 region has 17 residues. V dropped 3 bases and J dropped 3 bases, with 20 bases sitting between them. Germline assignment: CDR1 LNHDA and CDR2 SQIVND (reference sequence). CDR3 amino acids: CASSMSFWGTVDYGYTF. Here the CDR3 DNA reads TGTGCCAGTAGTATGTCATTTTGGGGGACGGTGGACTATGGCTACACCTTC.

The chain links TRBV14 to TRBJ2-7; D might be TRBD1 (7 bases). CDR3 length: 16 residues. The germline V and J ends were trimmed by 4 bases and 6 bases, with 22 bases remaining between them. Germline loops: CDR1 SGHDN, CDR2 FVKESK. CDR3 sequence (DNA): TGTGCCAGCAGCCCGACGTACGACAGGGAGGATTGCGAGCAGTACTTC. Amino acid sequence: CASSPTYDREDCEQYF.

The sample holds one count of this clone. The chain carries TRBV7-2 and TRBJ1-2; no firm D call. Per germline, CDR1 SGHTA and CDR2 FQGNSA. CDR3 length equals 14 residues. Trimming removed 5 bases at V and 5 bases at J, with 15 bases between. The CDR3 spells CASSHITAPYGYTF. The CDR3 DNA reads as TGTGCCAGCAGCCATATAACGGCGCCGTATGGCTACACCTTC.

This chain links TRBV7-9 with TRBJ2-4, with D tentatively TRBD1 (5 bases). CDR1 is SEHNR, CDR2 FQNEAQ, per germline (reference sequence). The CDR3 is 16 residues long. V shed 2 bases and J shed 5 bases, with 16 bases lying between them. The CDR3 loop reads CASSLPPTGSENIQYF. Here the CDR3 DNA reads TGTGCCAGCAGCTTACCCCCCACAGGTTCCGAAAACATTCAGTACTTC.

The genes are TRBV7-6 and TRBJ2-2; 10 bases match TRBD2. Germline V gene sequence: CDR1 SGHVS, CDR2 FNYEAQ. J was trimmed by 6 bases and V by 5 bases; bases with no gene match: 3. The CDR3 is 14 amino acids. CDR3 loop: CASSVTSGSGELFF. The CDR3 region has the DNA TGTGCCAGCAGCGTGACTAGCGGGTCCGGGGAGCTGTTTTTT.

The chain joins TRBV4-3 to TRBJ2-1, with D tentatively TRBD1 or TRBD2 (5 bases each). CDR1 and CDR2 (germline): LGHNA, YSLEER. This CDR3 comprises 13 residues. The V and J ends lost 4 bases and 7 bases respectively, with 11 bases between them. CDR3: CASSRDLWNEQFF. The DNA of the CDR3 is TGCGCCAGCAGCCGGGACCTCTGGAATGAGCAGTTCTTC.

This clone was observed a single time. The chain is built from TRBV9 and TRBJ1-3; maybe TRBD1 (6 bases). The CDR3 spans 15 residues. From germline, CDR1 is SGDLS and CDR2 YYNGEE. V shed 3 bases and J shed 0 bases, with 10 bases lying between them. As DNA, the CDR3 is TGTGCCAGCAGCGAAACAGGGAGCTCTGGAAACACCATATATTTT. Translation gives CASSETGSSGNTIYF.

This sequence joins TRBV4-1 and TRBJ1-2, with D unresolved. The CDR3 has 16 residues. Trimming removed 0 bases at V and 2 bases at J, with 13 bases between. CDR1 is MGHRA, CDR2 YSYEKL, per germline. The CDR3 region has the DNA TGCGCCAGCAGCCAAGATCCCTCCCCTACCAACTATGGCTACACCTTC. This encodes CASSQDPSPTNYGYTF.

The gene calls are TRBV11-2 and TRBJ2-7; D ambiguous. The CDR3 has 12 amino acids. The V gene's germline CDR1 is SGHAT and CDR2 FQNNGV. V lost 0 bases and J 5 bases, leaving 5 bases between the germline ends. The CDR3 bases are TGTGCCAGCAGCTTAGAAGGAGACGAGCAGTACTTC. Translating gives CASSLEGDEQYF.

This CDR3 is CASSPPPGDSFLDTQYF. The CDR3 DNA follows: TGTGCCAGCAGTCCCCCACCCGGGGACAGTTTTCTAGATACGCAGTATTTT. The rearrangement links TRBV7-2 to TRBJ2-3; 7 bases map to TRBD1. Trimming at V came to 6 bases and at J to 5 bases, leaving 17 bases not matched to a gene. The CDR3 is made up of 17 amino acids. Germline V CDR1 and CDR2: SGHTA, FQGNSA.

The CDR3 nucleotides read TGTGCCAGCAGCCAAGCAGTCAGATATAATTCACCCCTCCACTTT. Its translation is CASSQAVRYNSPLHF. The chain recombines TRBV14 with TRBJ1-6; no firm D call. V was pared by 1 base and J by 4 bases, with 8 bases between. This CDR3 region has 15 residues. The germline V gene has CDR1 SGHDN and CDR2 FVKESK.

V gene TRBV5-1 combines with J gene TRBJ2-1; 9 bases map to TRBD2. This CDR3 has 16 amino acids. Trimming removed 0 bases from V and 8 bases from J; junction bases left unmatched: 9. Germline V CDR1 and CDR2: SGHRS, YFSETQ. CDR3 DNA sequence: TGCGCCAGCAGCTTGGTGGGAGCGGGGGGTTTCGATGAGCAGTTCTTC. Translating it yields CASSLVGAGGFDEQFF.

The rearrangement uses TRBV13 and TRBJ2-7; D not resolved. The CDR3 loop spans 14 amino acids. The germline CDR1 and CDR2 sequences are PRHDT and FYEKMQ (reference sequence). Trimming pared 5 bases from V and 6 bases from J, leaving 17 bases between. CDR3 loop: CASSLGPGESEQYV. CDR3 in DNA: TGTGCCAGCAGCCTCGGGCCCGGCGAGTCCGAGCAGTACGTC.

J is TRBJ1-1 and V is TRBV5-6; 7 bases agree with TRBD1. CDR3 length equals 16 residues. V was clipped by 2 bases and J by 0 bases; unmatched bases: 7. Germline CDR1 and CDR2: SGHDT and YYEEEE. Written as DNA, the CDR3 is TGTGCCAGCAGCTTTAGTCCACAGGGGATGAACACTGAAGCTTTCTTT. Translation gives CASSFSPQGMNTEAFF.

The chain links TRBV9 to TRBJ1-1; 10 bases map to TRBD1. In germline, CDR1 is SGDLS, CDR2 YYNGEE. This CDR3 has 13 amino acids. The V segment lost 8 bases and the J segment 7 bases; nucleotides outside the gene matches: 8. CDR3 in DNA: TGTGCCAGTACGGACAGGGGGGACGGTGAAGCTTTCTTT. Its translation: CASTDRGDGEAFF. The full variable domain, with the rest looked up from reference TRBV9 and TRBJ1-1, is DSGVTQTPKHLITATGQRVTLRCSPRSGDLSVYWYQQSLDQGLQFLIQYYNGEERAKGNILERFSAQQFPDLHSELNLSSLELGDSALYFCASTDRGDGEAFFGQGTRLTVV.

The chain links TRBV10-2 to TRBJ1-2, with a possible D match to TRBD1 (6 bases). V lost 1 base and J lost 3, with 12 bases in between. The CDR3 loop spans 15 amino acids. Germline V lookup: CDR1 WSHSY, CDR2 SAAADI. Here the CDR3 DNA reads TGCGCCAGCAGTGAGTTGAGGACAGCCCACTATGGCTACACCTTC. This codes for CASSELRTAHYGYTF.

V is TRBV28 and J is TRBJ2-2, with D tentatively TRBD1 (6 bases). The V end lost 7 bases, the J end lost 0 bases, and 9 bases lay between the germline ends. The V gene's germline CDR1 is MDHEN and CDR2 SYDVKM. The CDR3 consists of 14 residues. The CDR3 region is CASTDSSNTGELFF. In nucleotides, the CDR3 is TGTGCCAGCACGGACAGCTCGAACACCGGGGAGCTGTTTTTT.

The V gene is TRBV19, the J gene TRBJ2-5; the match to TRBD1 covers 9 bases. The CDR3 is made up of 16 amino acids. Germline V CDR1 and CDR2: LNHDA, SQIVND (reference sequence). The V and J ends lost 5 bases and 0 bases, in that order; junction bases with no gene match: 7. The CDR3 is CASSPSRQGDQETQYF. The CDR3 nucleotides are TGTGCCAGTAGTCCCAGCCGACAGGGGGACCAAGAGACCCAGTACTTC.

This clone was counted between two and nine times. CDR3 nucleotide sequence: TGTGCCAGCAGCTTACGGCAAGCCCAAGAGACCCAGTACTTC. Protein sequence: CASSLRQAQETQYF. The chain uses TRBV7-2 and TRBJ2-5; no definite D call. CDR1 and CDR2 (germline): SGHTA, FQGNSA. The CDR3 runs 14 residues. V was pared by 2 bases and J by 1 base, with 8 bases between.